What follows is one T cell receptor beta chain and its context. The table came from immunoSEQ multiplex PCR; TCRdb's copy has only in-frame clones and leaves some out. The sample shows nearly 250,000 clones, roughly 88% of them seen only once. There are 15 residues in the CDR3. Trimming took 4 bases from V and 4 from J; bases not matched to a gene: 6. Germline V gene lookup returns CDR1 SGHTA and CDR2 FQGNSA. This sample stems from a study of blood T cell repertoires in COVID-19. Background on the study: Some COVID-19 samples were acute and others convalescent; all came from the United States, Italy and Spain.

The chain links TRBV7-2 to TRBJ2-5; 10 bases align to TRBD2. Material for sequencing was peripheral blood. The receptor was derived from an elderly woman with COVID-19, enrolled during active disease. DNA of the CDR3: TGTGCCAGCAGCTCACAGCGGGGGGGCGTAGAGACCCAGTACTTC. Translated: CASSSQRGGVETQYF.